The 24 T cell receptor beta chains listed next were all sequenced from one sample in a study of blood T cell repertoires in COVID-19. Some clones are missing from TCRdb's copy, which holds only in-frame ones; the method was immunoSEQ multiplex PCR. This table has about 400,000 clones, more than 70% appearing once. The source material was peripheral blood. The receptors shown here come from a man in his forties with acute or convalescent COVID-19.

In the case of this clone: The limits of the CDR3 on the DNA are not certain, so only TCRdb's listed CDR3 is given. The rearrangement links TRBV27 to TRBJ2-7; TRBD1 is the table's D call, not checked against the DNA. From germline, CDR1 is MNHEY and CDR2 SMNVEV (reference sequence). The CDR3 spans 16 amino acids, including both terminal residues. This CDR3 is CASSLWGDGTGDIIPF.

The chain couples TRBV15 to TRBJ1-2, with 9 nucleotides matching TRBD1. The CDR3 runs 14 residues. Trimming took 5 bases from V and 7 from J; bases not matched to a gene: 8. CDR1 and CDR2 from the germline V gene are LNHNV and YYDKDF (reference sequence). This CDR3 reads CATSEDRGSVGYTF. Here the CDR3 DNA reads TGTGCCACCAGCGAGGACAGGGGATCGGTTGGCTACACCTTC.

A note on this clone: At one end, the junction sequence differs from germline, possibly due to a read error. The rearrangement uses TRBV6-1 and TRBJ1-5, with D possibly being TRBD1 (6 bases). CDR3 length: 14 amino acids. Per the germline V gene, CDR1 is MNHNS and CDR2 is SASEGT. The CDR3, as DNA: TGTGCCAGCAGGGAAGAACAGGGTTACCAGCCCCAGCATTTT. Translation: CASREEQGYQPQHF.

With regard to this clone: Germline and junction disagree at one end, which may indicate a read error. This chain links TRBV7-7 with TRBJ2-7; weak D call: TRBD2 (6 bases). Germline CDR1 SSHAT, CDR2 FNYEAQ (reference sequence). This CDR3 spans 13 amino acids. CDR3 DNA: TGTGCTAGCAGCCCCGTTGTGGGGGGCGAGCAGTACTTC. Encoded protein: CASSPVVGGEQYF. Filled out from reference TRBV7-7 and TRBJ2-7, the complete variable domain reads GAGVSQSPRYKVTKRGQDVTLRCDPISSHATLYWYQQALGQGPEFLTYFNYEAQPDKSGLPSDRFSAERPEGSISTLTIQRTEQRDSAMYRCASSPVVGGEQYFGPGTRLTVT.

CDR3: CASSQVPGLNEQFF. The CDR3 DNA reads TGCGCCAGCAGCCAAGTCCCGGGTCTCAATGAGCAGTTCTTC. This chain connects TRBV4-1 to TRBJ2-1; D unresolved. Trimming pared 1 base from V and 6 bases from J, leaving 10 bases between. This CDR3 contains 14 residues. Per germline, CDR1 MGHRA and CDR2 YSYEKL.

In nucleotides, the CDR3 is TGTGCCAGCAGCTCATCAGGGGGCGGCACAGATACGCAGTATTTT. Translation: CASSSSGGGTDTQYF. This chain connects TRBV9 to TRBJ2-3; 8 nucleotides line up with TRBD1. CDR1 and CDR2 from the germline V gene are SGDLS and YYNGEE. The CDR3 contains 15 residues. V lost 4 bases, J lost 1 base, and 5 bases stayed unmatched.

The rearrangement uses TRBV9 and TRBJ2-1, with a tentative D call TRBD2 (6 bases). There are 15 residues in the CDR3. The V end was cut by 3 bases, the J end by 3 bases, with 13 bases between. Per the germline V gene, CDR1 is SGDLS and CDR2 is YYNGEE. CDR3 DNA sequence: TGTGCCAGCAGCGATGGTCGCGGGAACTACAATGAGCAGTTCTTC. This codes for CASSDGRGNYNEQFF. The variable domain in full, completed from reference TRBV9 and TRBJ2-1, reads DSGVTQTPKHLITATGQRVTLRCSPRSGDLSVYWYQQSLDQGLQFLIQYYNGEERAKGNILERFSAQQFPDLHSELNLSSLELGDSALYFCASSDGRGNYNEQFFGPGTRLTVL.

The chain employs TRBV29-1 and TRBJ2-3, with 10 bases fitting TRBD2. The trim removed 0 bases at V and 8 bases at J, leaving 11 bases unmatched. This CDR3 has 16 residues. Germline assignment: CDR1 SQVTM and CDR2 ANQGSEA. This chain's CDR3 is CSVEEASGGHVGTQYF. The CDR3 DNA is TGCAGCGTTGAAGAGGCTAGCGGGGGCCACGTTGGTACGCAGTATTTT.

The chain is built from TRBV6-5 and TRBJ2-2; D is perhaps TRBD2 (5 bases). The CDR3 extends over 15 amino acids. Germline V gene lookup returns CDR1 MNHEY and CDR2 SVGAGI. Between the trimmed V and J ends, which lost 5 bases and 7 bases, there was a span of 17 bases. This CDR3 is CASSTGIRLIGELFF. CDR3 DNA: TGTGCCAGCAGTACGGGGATACGTCTTATCGGGGAGCTGTTTTTT.

CDR3 residues: CAWSPRVVKLFF. CDR3 coding DNA: TGTGCCTGGAGTCCCAGGGTTGTAAAACTGTTTTTT. The chain combines TRBV30 with TRBJ1-4; tentative D call: TRBD1 (5 bases). The CDR3 is made up of 12 amino acids. The V gene lost 2 bases and the J gene lost 10 bases, with 11 bases spanning the gap. Germline V gene lookup returns CDR1 GTSNPN and CDR2 SVGIG (reference sequence).

The chain couples TRBV19 to TRBJ1-2, with 7 nucleotides matching TRBD1. The CDR3 spans 16 residues. Germline V CDR1 and CDR2: LNHDA, SQIVND (reference sequence). Unmatched junction bases numbered 12, after V lost 7 bases and J lost 1 base. The CDR3 DNA reads as TGTGCCAGTACCCCGACCCGGGCAGGGGGTAACTATGGCTACACCTTC. This gives the protein CASTPTRAGGNYGYTF.

The rearrangement links TRBV13 to TRBJ2-5, with 9 bases matching TRBD1. The junction had 11 bases not matched to a gene; V was cut back by 1 base and J by 2 bases. Germline lookup yields CDR1 PRHDT and CDR2 FYEKMQ (reference sequence). The CDR3 has 18 residues. The CDR3 DNA follows: TGTGCCAGCAGCTTAGACAGGGGGCCTGGGGTCCATCAAGAGACCCAGTACTTC. This codes for CASSLDRGPGVHQETQYF.

The CDR3 reads CASSLTGSRGVSEKGTDTQYF. DNA of the CDR3: TGTGCCAGCAGCTTAACGGGGAGCAGGGGGGTTAGCGAGAAGGGCACAGATACGCAGTATTTT. This chain links TRBV7-3 with TRBJ2-3, with a tentative D call TRBD1 (7 bases). CDR1 and CDR2 from the germline V gene are SGHTA and FQGTGA. Trimming took off 0 bases at V and 1 base at J, with 26 bases between the two ends. The length of the CDR3 is 21 residues. Supplemented by reference TRBV7-3 and TRBJ2-3, the full variable domain reads GAGVSQTPSNKVTEKGKYVELRCDPISGHTALYWYRQSLGQGPEFLIYFQGTGAADDSGLPNDRFFAVRPEGSVSTLKIQRTERGDSAVYLCASSLTGSRGVSEKGTDTQYFGPGTRLTVL.

As concerns this clone: Other DNA sequences from this sample encode an identical CDR3 as well. The gene calls are TRBV15 and TRBJ2-3, with 7 bases that match TRBD1. CDR1 and CDR2 (germline): LNHNV, YYDKDF (reference sequence). The CDR3 is 16 residues long. With 1 base clipped from V and 5 bases from J, the junction kept 9 bases outside the gene matches. CDR3 in DNA: TGTGCCACCAGCAGAGCCTTGACAGGGTCGGGAGATACGCAGTATTTT. Protein sequence: CATSRALTGSGDTQYF.

Only a few counts were recorded for this clone. This chain links TRBV7-8 with TRBJ1-4, with D uncertain. The V end was cut by 2 bases, the J end by 0 bases, with 7 bases between. Germline CDR1 SGHVS, CDR2 FQNEAQ. The CDR3 runs 15 residues. CDR3 nucleotide sequence: TGTGCCAGCAGCTTAACAGACGCAACTAATGAAAAACTGTTTTTT. Its protein is CASSLTDATNEKLFF.

The V gene is TRBV30, the J gene TRBJ2-1, with a tentative D call TRBD1 (6 bases). V lost 3 bases to trimming and J lost 0 bases, with 9 bases between them. This CDR3 spans 14 amino acids. The germline V gene has CDR1 GTSNPN and CDR2 SVGIG (reference sequence). DNA for the CDR3: TGTGCCTGGAGGGGGACACTCTCCTACAATGAGCAGTTCTTC. It codes for CAWRGTLSYNEQFF.

This clone was seen only once. The rearrangement links TRBV6-5 to TRBJ1-2, with D hard to call. The CDR3 spans 15 residues. Between the trimmed V and J ends, which lost 5 bases and 0 bases, there was a span of 13 bases. Germline V gene sequence: CDR1 MNHEY, CDR2 SVGAGI. CDR3 DNA sequence: TGTGCCAGCAGTAGGAGCACGGCGACTAACTATGGCTACACCTTC. Amino acid sequence: CASSRSTATNYGYTF.

The chain combines TRBV6-6 with TRBJ2-3, with D possibly matching TRBD1 (6 bases). This CDR3 contains 14 residues. CDR1 and CDR2 (germline): MNHNY, SVGAGI (reference sequence). V was shortened by 8 bases and J by 4 bases, with 16 bases between the two germline ends. The CDR3 DNA reads TGTGCCAGCCAGGCAGGGACAATCCCAGATACGCAGTATTTT. Translating it yields CASQAGTIPDTQYF.

V is TRBV11-2 and J is TRBJ2-7; 13 nucleotides match TRBD2. The CDR3 loop spans 18 amino acids. Germline lookup yields CDR1 SGHAT and CDR2 FQNNGV. Trimming at V came to 5 bases and at J to 3 bases, leaving 13 bases not matched to a gene. The CDR3 sequence is CASSLSFEGLAGYYEQYF. CDR3 DNA: TGTGCCAGCAGCCTGAGCTTCGAGGGACTAGCGGGATACTACGAGCAGTACTTC.

This sequence joins TRBV5-1 and TRBJ1-3; TRBD1 is a possible D gene (5 bases). The CDR3 is 17 amino acids. Germline V gives CDR1 SGHRS, CDR2 YFSETQ. Trimming removed 0 bases from V and 0 bases from J, with 13 bases in between. The CDR3 loop reads CASSLAETGFSGNTIYF. The CDR3 nucleotides are TGCGCCAGCAGCTTGGCCGAAACAGGCTTCTCTGGAAACACCATATATTTT.

J is TRBJ1-4 and V is TRBV6-1, with D possibly TRBD1 on 5 matching bases. V dropped 2 bases and J dropped 8 bases, with 15 bases sitting between them. This CDR3 region has 15 residues. The germline CDR1 and CDR2 sequences are MNHNS and SASEGT. DNA for the CDR3: TGTGCCAGCAGTGAATGGGGCGGCGGGAAGGAAAAACTGTTTTTT. Translation gives CASSEWGGGKEKLFF.

The V and J genes are TRBV28 and TRBJ1-2; D is possibly TRBD1 (5 bases). The CDR3 runs to 15 residues. CDR1 MDHEN and CDR2 SYDVKM come from the germline V gene. V was clipped by 5 bases and J by 3 bases, with 16 bases between them. The CDR3: CASSPPRGGDYGYTF. For the CDR3, the DNA is TGTGCCAGCAGTCCACCCCGGGGGGGGGACTATGGCTACACCTTC.

This chain joins TRBV19 and TRBJ2-1; 9 bases fit TRBD2. Germline lookup yields CDR1 LNHDA and CDR2 SQIVND (reference sequence). J was trimmed by 4 bases and V by 8 bases; bases with no gene match: 9. This CDR3 spans 15 amino acids. This CDR3 is CASVARAGGYNEQFF. CDR3 nucleotide sequence: TGTGCCAGTGTAGCTCGAGCGGGAGGTTACAATGAGCAGTTCTTC.

The genes are TRBV2 and TRBJ1-2; D is undetermined. The germline V gene encodes CDR1 SNHLY and CDR2 FYNNEI. The CDR3 extends over 11 amino acids. Trimming took 11 bases from V and 4 from J, leaving 11 bases between them. CDR3 in DNA: TGTGCCGGAGGAGATGGCTATGGCTACACCTTC. It yields the protein CAGGDGYGYTF. The full variable domain, with the rest looked up from reference TRBV2 and TRBJ1-2, is EPEVTQTPSHQVTQMGQEVILRCVPISNHLYFYWYRQILGQKVEFLVSFYNNEISEKSEIFDDQFSVERPDGSNFTLKIRSTKLEDSAMYFCAGGDGYGYTFGSGTRLTVV.